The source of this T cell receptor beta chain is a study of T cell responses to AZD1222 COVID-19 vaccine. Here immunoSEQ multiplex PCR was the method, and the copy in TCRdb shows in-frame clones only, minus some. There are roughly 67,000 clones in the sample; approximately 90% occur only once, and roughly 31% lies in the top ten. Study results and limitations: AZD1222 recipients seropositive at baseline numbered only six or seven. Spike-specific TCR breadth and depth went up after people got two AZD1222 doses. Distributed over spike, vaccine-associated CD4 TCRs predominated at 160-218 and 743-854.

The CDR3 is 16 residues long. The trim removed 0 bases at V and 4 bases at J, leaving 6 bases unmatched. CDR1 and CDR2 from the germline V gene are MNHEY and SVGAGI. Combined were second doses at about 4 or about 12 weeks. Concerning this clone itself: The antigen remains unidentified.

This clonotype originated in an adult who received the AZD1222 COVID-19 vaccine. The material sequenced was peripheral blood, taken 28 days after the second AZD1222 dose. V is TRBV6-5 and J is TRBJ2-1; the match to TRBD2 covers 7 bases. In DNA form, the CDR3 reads TGTGCCAGCAGTTACTCTACTAGCGCCTTATACAATGAGCAGTTCTTC. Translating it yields CASSYSTSALYNEQFF.